Sequencing of this T cell receptor (beta chain) was carried out in a study of naive and memory T cell subsets. The CDR3 is made up of 15 amino acids. In germline, CDR1 is SGHRS, CDR2 YFSETQ. The V segment lost 3 bases and the J segment 2 bases; nucleotides outside the gene matches: 8. Both TRBC1 and TRBC2 were covered by a beta constant-region primer of two equimolar oligonucleotides. The cDNA 3' end received a ligated single-stranded oligonucleotide carrying the SP2 primer and a 12-nucleotide UMI. TCRdb redid the calling of the UMI-ligation and nested PCR reads with MiXCR, one entry per CDR3 protein. The sample has 150,000 or so distinct CDR3 sequences; 17% are singletons.

What was sequenced was naive CD4+ T cells from blood. This receptor was identified in a human donor in good health. This chain links TRBV5-1 with TRBJ2-7; 7 nucleotides align to TRBD1. The CDR3 bases are TGCGCCAGCAGCTCAACCGGACAGGCCCCCTACGAGCAGTACTTC. Translated, it gives CASSSTGQAPYEQYF.